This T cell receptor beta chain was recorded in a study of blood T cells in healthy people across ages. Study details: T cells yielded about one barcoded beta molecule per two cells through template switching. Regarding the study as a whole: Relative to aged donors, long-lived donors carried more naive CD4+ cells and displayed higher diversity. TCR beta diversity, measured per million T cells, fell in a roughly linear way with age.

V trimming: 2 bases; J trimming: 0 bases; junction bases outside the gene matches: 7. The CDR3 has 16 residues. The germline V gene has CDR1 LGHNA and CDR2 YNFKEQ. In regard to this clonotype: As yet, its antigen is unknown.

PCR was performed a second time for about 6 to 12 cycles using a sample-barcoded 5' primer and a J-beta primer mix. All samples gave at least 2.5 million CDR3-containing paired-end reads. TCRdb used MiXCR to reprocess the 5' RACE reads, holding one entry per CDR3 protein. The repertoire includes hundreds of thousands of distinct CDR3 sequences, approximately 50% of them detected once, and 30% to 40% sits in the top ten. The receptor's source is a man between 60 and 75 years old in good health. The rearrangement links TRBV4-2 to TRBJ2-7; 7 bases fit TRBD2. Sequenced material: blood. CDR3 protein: CASSQTLAVPSYEQYF. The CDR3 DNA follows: TGTGCCAGCAGCCAAACCCTAGCGGTTCCCTCCTACGAGCAGTACTTC.